These 31 T cell receptor beta chains came from one sample sequenced in a study of identical twins. TCRdb independently ran MiXCR on the 5' RACE reads; one entry per CDR3 protein. The repertoire consists of 250,000 to 300,000 distinct CDR3 sequences, with over 8.5% occurring once and the leading ten covering 7% to 8.5%. The sample also formed part of further work on yellow fever vaccine responses in identical twins.

Material for sequencing was CD8+ T cells sorted from blood. The receptors originated from a woman aged 18-29 years in good health.

The chain employs TRBV7-9 and TRBJ2-5, with D possibly being TRBD1 (5 bases). This CDR3 is built from 15 residues. The V end lost 2 bases, the J end lost 0 bases, and 10 bases lay between the germline ends. The germline V gene encodes CDR1 SEHNR and CDR2 FQNEAQ (reference sequence). CDR3 amino acids: CASSLPDSNQETQYF. Here the CDR3 DNA reads TGTGCCAGCAGCTTACCAGACAGTAACCAAGAGACCCAGTACTTC.

This rearrangement joins TRBV6-1 to TRBJ2-3; TRBD2 aligns across 7 bases. V lost 2 bases to trimming and J lost 4 bases; unmatched junction nucleotides: 3. The CDR3 consists of 14 residues. The germline gives CDR1 MNHNS, CDR2 SASEGT. The CDR3: CASSEIAGADTQYF. CDR3 DNA: TGTGCCAGCAGTGAAATTGCGGGGGCAGATACGCAGTATTTT.

This clonotype was observed at least ten times. The CDR3 reads CSVLRGKDTQYF. The CDR3 coding sequence is TGCAGCGTTCTCCGGGGTAAAGATACGCAGTATTTT. The J gene is TRBJ2-3, the V gene TRBV29-1; TRBD2 is a possible D gene (5 bases). V gave up 5 bases and J gave up 5 bases, with 11 bases separating them. Germline V gene sequence: CDR1 SQVTM, CDR2 ANQGSEA. CDR3 length: 12 amino acids.

This chain uses TRBV7-3 with TRBJ2-1, with 10 bases fitting TRBD2. Germline values: CDR1 SGHTA, CDR2 FQGTGA. The V segment lost 3 bases and the J segment 6 bases; nucleotides outside the gene matches: 8. The CDR3 is 16 residues long. The CDR3 region has the DNA TGTGCCAGCAGCTTTACGGGACTAGCGCCGATCAATGAGCAGTTCTTC. This sequence encodes CASSFTGLAPINEQFF.

Only a few counts were recorded for this clonotype. This sequence joins TRBV24-1 and TRBJ2-7, with 10 bases aligning to TRBD1. The germline gives CDR1 KGHDR, CDR2 SFDVKD. J was trimmed by 2 bases and V by 3 bases; bases with no gene match: 6. The CDR3 is made up of 16 amino acids. CDR3 bases: TGTGCCACCAGTGATGAGGGACAGGGGTCCCCCTACGAGCAGTACTTC. Translating it yields CATSDEGQGSPYEQYF.

This clonotype has more than one count but fewer than ten. J is TRBJ2-5 and V is TRBV6-5, with no clear D. Trimming took off 0 bases at V and 5 bases at J, with 19 bases between the two ends. Germline-derived CDR1 and CDR2 are MNHEY and SVGAGI. CDR3 length: 17 amino acids. The CDR3 DNA reads TGTGCCAGCAGTTACTCGAAGGGCGCGGTTCCCTGGGAGACCCAGTACTTC. This gives the protein CASSYSKGAVPWETQYF.

This clonotype was recorded many times. The gene calls are TRBV29-1 and TRBJ2-1; D unclear. The germline V gene encodes CDR1 SQVTM and CDR2 ANQGSEA. Trimming pared 6 bases from V and 5 bases from J, leaving 5 bases between. The CDR3 covers 10 residues. Here the CDR3 reads CSVDNNEQFF. Written as DNA, the CDR3 is TGCAGCGTGGATAACAATGAGCAGTTCTTC.

In its sample, this clonotype was seen many times. This chain connects TRBV7-9 to TRBJ2-7; D unclear. Trimming removed 0 bases at V and 5 bases at J, with 14 bases between. The CDR3 extends over 15 amino acids. Looked up from germline, CDR1 is SEHNR and CDR2 is FQNEAQ (reference sequence). Here the CDR3 DNA reads TGTGCCAGCAGCTTAGCGAACCTTAGGTCAAACGAGCAGTACTTC. Protein sequence: CASSLANLRSNEQYF.

This chain joins TRBV6-4 and TRBJ2-3, with 12 bases identical to TRBD2. The CDR3 has 14 residues. Germline CDR1 and CDR2: MRHNA and SNTAGT. Losses at the gene ends were 9 bases for V and 3 bases for J; bases not matched to a gene: 4. As DNA, the CDR3 is TGTGCCAGAACTAGCGGGAGGAGGACAGATACGCAGTATTTT. The encoded protein is CARTSGRRTDTQYF.

The CDR3 here is CASSFRIAGELFF. CDR3 sequence (DNA): TGTGCCAGCAGTTTCCGGATTGCCGGGGAGCTGTTTTTT. The chain combines TRBV28 with TRBJ2-2, with D unclear. V lost 3 bases and J 6 bases, leaving 8 bases between the germline ends. There are 13 residues in the CDR3. From germline, CDR1 is MDHEN and CDR2 SYDVKM.

This clonotype was counted only a few times. The genes are TRBV7-2 and TRBJ1-2; possible D gene TRBD1, 5 bases. V dropped 4 bases and J dropped 3 bases, with 18 bases sitting between them. Germline CDR1 reads SGHTA; CDR2 reads FQGNSA. The CDR3 is 16 residues long. CDR3 in amino acids: CASSYRDRVFHYGYTF. In DNA, the CDR3 is TGTGCCAGCAGCTACCGGGACCGAGTCTTCCACTATGGCTACACCTTC.

This clonotype was observed a handful of times. The gene calls are TRBV27 and TRBJ2-1, with 10 bases matching TRBD1. This CDR3 is built from 16 residues. Germline V gives CDR1 MNHEY, CDR2 SMNVEV (reference sequence). V lost 5 bases, J lost 9 bases, and 13 bases stayed unmatched. Written as DNA, the CDR3 is TGTGCCAGCAGTCTCCCGGGACAGGGGAGGGTCGGTGAGCAGTTCTTC. Its protein is CASSLPGQGRVGEQFF.

This rearrangement joins TRBV4-3 to TRBJ1-2, with D tentatively TRBD1 (5 bases). Germline CDR1 is LGHNA and CDR2 is YSLEER. Between the trimmed V and J ends, which lost 1 base and 2 bases, there was a span of 11 bases. CDR3 length: 15 amino acids. The CDR3 region is CASSQGRDGNYGYTF. The CDR3 DNA reads TGCGCCAGCAGCCAAGGGAGGGACGGCAACTATGGCTACACCTTC.

This clonotype was counted ten times or more. The chain has TRBV6-4 and TRBJ2-1; the D gene is possibly TRBD1 (6 bases). There are 13 residues in the CDR3. V was clipped by 0 bases and J by 7 bases, with 7 bases between them. Germline CDR1 and CDR2: MRHNA and SNTAGT. CDR3 coding DNA: TGTGCCAGCAGTGACTCGGACAGTAATGAGCAGTTCTTC. Amino acid sequence: CASSDSDSNEQFF.

The chain links TRBV6-2 or TRBV6-3 to TRBJ2-7, with TRBD1 matching over 7 bases. The CDR3 extends over 15 amino acids. V trimming: 4 bases; J trimming: 4 bases; junction bases outside the gene matches: 10. Per the germline V gene, CDR1 is MNHEY and CDR2 is SVGEGT. In DNA, the CDR3 is TGTGCCAGCAGTTCCGACACAGGGGTAGTTTACGAGCAGTACTTC. Translated, it gives CASSSDTGVVYEQYF.

This clonotype was counted between two and nine times. The rearrangement uses TRBV6-2 or TRBV6-3 and TRBJ2-2; weak D call: TRBD2 (5 bases). From germline, CDR1 is MNHEY and CDR2 SVGEGT. Between the trimmed V and J ends, which lost 5 bases and 7 bases, there was a span of 20 bases. The CDR3 has 16 amino acids. The CDR3 region has the DNA TGTGCCAGCAGTCCCTCAGGCAGGACTTGGGGCGGGGAGCTGTTTTTT. Protein product: CASSPSGRTWGGELFF.

The rearrangement uses TRBV7-9 and TRBJ2-5, with D perhaps matching TRBD1 or TRBD2 (5 bases each). The CDR3 runs 15 residues. Germline assignment: CDR1 SEHNR and CDR2 FQNEAQ (reference sequence). The ends were cut back, 5 bases at V and 7 bases at J, with 20 bases in the middle. This chain's CDR3 is CASSRSWDGDVTQYF. For the CDR3, the DNA is TGTGCCAGCAGCCGTTCCTGGGACGGGGATGTGACCCAGTACTTC.

The chain joins TRBV30 to TRBJ2-7, with TRBD2 matching 9 bases. The germline V gene has CDR1 GTSNPN and CDR2 SVGIG (reference sequence). V lost 0 bases and J lost 1; bases outside the gene matches: 4. The CDR3 runs to 15 residues. The CDR3 region is CAWSVLAGVSYEQYF. CDR3 sequence (DNA): TGTGCCTGGAGTGTTTTAGCGGGAGTGTCCTACGAGCAGTACTTC.

The chain employs TRBV4-1 and TRBJ1-2; possibly TRBD1 for D (5 bases). V lost 2 bases and J 5 bases, leaving 21 bases between the germline ends. Germline V gene sequence: CDR1 MGHRA, CDR2 YSYEKL. The CDR3 extends over 17 amino acids. The CDR3 loop reads CASSQTFPGEEGYGYTF. The CDR3 nucleotides are TGCGCCAGCAGCCAAACTTTTCCCGGGGAAGAGGGGTATGGCTACACCTTC.

This clonotype was detected only a few times. The chain carries TRBV27 and TRBJ2-5; TRBD2 matches at 7 bases. J lost 9 bases, V lost 6 bases, and 19 bases had no gene match. The CDR3 has 16 amino acids. Germline V gene data show CDR1 as MNHEY and CDR2 as SMNVEV (reference sequence). The CDR3 region is CASSLSGGGVPSSQYF. The CDR3 DNA reads as TGTGCCAGCAGCCTTTCCGGTGGGGGGGTGCCGTCGTCCCAGTACTTC.

This chain connects TRBV2 to TRBJ2-5, with 9 bases matching TRBD1. Germline CDR1 and CDR2: SNHLY and FYNNEI. The CDR3 runs 15 residues. V shed 4 bases, J shed 2 bases, and the junction held 5 bases outside the gene matches. CDR3 DNA sequence: TGTGCCAGCAGTGCCGGGACAGGGCTACAAGAGACCCAGTACTTC. It encodes CASSAGTGLQETQYF.

This clonotype was found many times. The V and J genes are TRBV9 and TRBJ2-1; the D gene is possibly TRBD2 (5 bases). Germline CDR1 is SGDLS and CDR2 is YYNGEE. The CDR3 covers 16 residues. The V end was cut by 4 bases, the J end by 8 bases, with 22 bases between. CDR3 nucleotides: TGTGCCAGCAGCCCAAAAGCGGCCCAGGAGAGCCATGAGCAGTTCTTC. It specifies CASSPKAAQESHEQFF. Drawing the rest from reference TRBV9 and TRBJ2-1, the complete variable domain is DSGVTQTPKHLITATGQRVTLRCSPRSGDLSVYWYQQSLDQGLQFLIQYYNGEERAKGNILERFSAQQFPDLHSELNLSSLELGDSALYFCASSPKAAQESHEQFFGPGTRLTVL.

This clonotype occurred many times. CDR3 in DNA: TGTGCCAGCAGCCTTGGGACCCCCTCCTACGAGCAGTACTTC. This sequence encodes CASSLGTPSYEQYF. The genes are TRBV13 and TRBJ2-7; D is tentatively TRBD1 or TRBD2 (5 bases each). The V and J ends lost 5 bases and 0 bases respectively, with 11 bases between them. Germline CDR1 reads PRHDT; CDR2 reads FYEKMQ (reference sequence). The CDR3 sequence is 14 residues long.

The chain couples TRBV9 to TRBJ1-1; D is possibly TRBD1 (5 bases). Germline-derived CDR1 and CDR2 are SGDLS and YYNGEE. The CDR3 has 14 amino acids. Trimming took off 4 bases at V and 1 base at J, with 11 bases between the two ends. The CDR3 loop reads CASSSTVWNTEAFF. The CDR3 DNA is TGTGCCAGCAGCTCGACAGTTTGGAACACTGAAGCTTTCTTT. The full variable domain, with the rest looked up from reference TRBV9 and TRBJ1-1, is DSGVTQTPKHLITATGQRVTLRCSPRSGDLSVYWYQQSLDQGLQFLIQYYNGEERAKGNILERFSAQQFPDLHSELNLSSLELGDSALYFCASSSTVWNTEAFFGQGTRLTVV.

The sample holds a few counts of this clonotype. The J gene is TRBJ2-7, the V gene TRBV11-2; the match to TRBD1 covers 8 bases. The CDR3 loop spans 13 amino acids. V shed 5 bases, J shed 6 bases, and the junction held 6 bases outside the gene matches. In germline, CDR1 is SGHAT, CDR2 FQNNGV. The CDR3, as DNA: TGTGCCAGCAGCCCGGGACAGGCCCTCGAGCAGTACTTC. Residues: CASSPGQALEQYF.

This clonotype has more than one count but fewer than ten. This chain uses TRBV12-3 or TRBV12-4 with TRBJ2-1; D might be TRBD1 (7 bases). V was clipped by 6 bases and J by 13 bases, with 22 bases between them. This CDR3 has 14 amino acids. The CDR3 region has the DNA TGTGCCAGCAGGATCGGGGGTTCAGGAGGGGGCCAGTTCTTC. As protein: CASRIGGSGGGQFF.

The gene calls are TRBV29-1 and TRBJ1-2; 8 bases map to TRBD1. The CDR3 length is 13 residues. Germline CDR1 and CDR2: SQVTM and ANQGSEA. Trimming took 1 base from V and 6 from J; bases not matched to a gene: 4. The CDR3 DNA reads TGCAGCGTTGAAGGCAGGGGGCGGGATGGCTACACCTTC. Its protein is CSVEGRGRDGYTF.

This clonotype has ten or more counts. The V gene is TRBV28, the J gene TRBJ1-1; tentatively, D is TRBD1 (6 bases). V dropped 5 bases and J dropped 0 bases, with 13 bases sitting between them. The CDR3 has 15 amino acids. The germline V gene encodes CDR1 MDHEN and CDR2 SYDVKM. CDR3 amino acids: CASSPRQVLNTEAFF. The CDR3 DNA sequence: TGTGCCAGCAGTCCCCGACAGGTCTTGAACACTGAAGCTTTCTTT.

In its sample, this clonotype was seen many times. The rearrangement uses TRBV11-3 and TRBJ2-2; 7 positions match TRBD1. The CDR3 spans 15 residues. Germline V gene sequence: CDR1 SGHNT, CDR2 YENEEA. V shed 5 bases and J 6 bases; nucleotides not matched to a gene: 9. The chain's CDR3 is CASSHNRGGAGELFF. In DNA form, the CDR3 reads TGTGCCAGCAGCCACAACAGGGGTGGGGCCGGGGAGCTGTTTTTT.

This clonotype has a count of ten or more. J is TRBJ2-3 and V is TRBV4-1; a weak D match, TRBD1 (6 bases). Germline-derived CDR1 and CDR2 are MGHRA and YSYEKL. The CDR3 loop spans 15 amino acids. V lost 5 bases and J 0 bases, leaving 12 bases between the germline ends. The CDR3 reads CASSEGTSSTDTQYF. CDR3 in DNA: TGCGCCAGCAGCGAGGGGACATCTAGCACAGATACGCAGTATTTT.

This clonotype has only a few counts. The chain employs TRBV7-8 and TRBJ2-7, with D possibly called TRBD1 or TRBD2 (5 bases each). Germline-derived CDR1 and CDR2 are SGHVS and FQNEAQ. V was clipped by 9 bases and J by 2 bases, with 14 bases between them. This CDR3 has 13 amino acids. CDR3 protein: CASRDGSTYEQYF. In nucleotides, the CDR3 is TGTGCCAGTAGGGACGGATCGACCTACGAGCAGTACTTC.